The present entry profiles one T cell receptor beta chain with its context. The read comes to an end 3 residues before the CDR3 does, leaving the germline J gene to fill in the end. This record belongs to a study of T cells in women clearing cervical HPV infection. From germline, CDR1 is LNHDA and CDR2 SQIVND (reference sequence). The CDR3 totals 15 residues. Profiling relied on immunoSEQ multiplex PCR, and the TCRdb table lists in-frame clones only, not all of them. In all, the sample yields 20,000 to 25,000 clones. The sample was blood buffy coat. The source of this sequence is a woman aged 18-69 years with a cervical HPV16 infection that either progressed to CIN3+ or cleared (not recorded which). The V gene is TRBV19, the J gene TRBJ1-2; unclear D gene. CDR3 DNA, as far as it was read: TGTGCCAGTAGGGGAACTAGCGGGAGCAGCTACGAC. Amino acids: CASRGTSGSSYD. The complete CDR3 sequence is CASRGTSGSSYDYTF.